Shown below are 27 T cell receptor beta chains from a single sample sequenced in a study of human CD8 memory T cell subsets. Libraries targeted TCR beta using 5' RACE with UMIs. TCRdb re-called the 5' RACE reads; one entry per CDR3 protein, DNA not given. The repertoire table contains about 6,500 distinct CDR3 sequences. TPEX cells, early memory CD8+ T cells with exhausted-like traits, were CCR7+ PD-1+ TIGIT+. Sequenced sample: CD8+ T cells from PBMCs. The receptor source for this set is a human donor in good health.

This chain connects TRBV4-1 to TRBJ2-7; the D call from TCRdb, TRBD2, cannot be confirmed without DNA. CDR3 size: 11 residues. Germline V gives CDR1 MGHRA, CDR2 YSYEKL. The CDR3 loop is CASSFAGEQYF.

This chain links TRBV11-2 with TRBJ2-1. Germline values: CDR1 SGHAT, CDR2 FQNNGV. There are 14 residues in the CDR3. The CDR3 reads CASSLLSSYNEQFF.

The chain employs TRBV20-1 and TRBJ2-1; TCRdb names TRBD2, which stays unverified in the absence of DNA. Germline-derived CDR1 and CDR2 are DFQATT and SNEGSKA (reference sequence). The CDR3 is 14 amino acids. CDR3 in amino acids: CSATSTSGNNEQFF.

The V call is TRBV3-1, the J call TRBJ2-1; TCRdb returns TRBD2, unconfirmable since there is no DNA. The CDR3 contains 15 residues. Per the germline V gene, CDR1 is LGHDT and CDR2 is YNNKEL (reference sequence). The CDR3 loop reads CASSQGYRGRHEQFF.

The chain is built from TRBV25-1 and TRBJ1-1; no DNA is available, so the TRBD1 call from TCRdb remains unchecked. The CDR3 sequence is 16 residues long. Germline V CDR1 and CDR2: MGHDK, SYGVNS. CDR3 region: CASRIRDSGANTEAFF.

The CDR3 spells CASSSPLGTDTYEQYF. The chain joins TRBV5-1 to TRBJ2-7; TCRdb picks TRBD1, but there is no DNA to check that call. Per the germline V gene, CDR1 is SGHRS and CDR2 is YFSETQ. This CDR3 is built from 16 residues.

This chain links TRBV29-1 with TRBJ1-1; TCRdb reports TRBD1, a call that lacks DNA to check it against. CDR3 length equals 13 residues. CDR1 is SQVTM, CDR2 ANQGSEA, per germline. The CDR3 loop is CSVETQGITEAFF.

The chain's CDR3 is CASSLLDSNNEQFF. V and J are TRBV7-6 and TRBJ2-1; absent DNA, TCRdb's TRBD1 call cannot be checked. This CDR3 is built from 14 residues. From germline, CDR1 is SGHVS and CDR2 FNYEAQ.

According to its frequency, this clonotype is medium-sized (0.01 to 0.1%). The rearrangement joins TRBV6-1 to TRBJ2-2. This CDR3 contains 16 residues. Germline-derived CDR1 and CDR2 are MNHNS and SASEGT. The CDR3 here is CASYPWPTVDTGELFF.

The gene calls are TRBV9 and TRBJ2-5. The CDR3 covers 13 residues. Germline assignment: CDR1 SGDLS and CDR2 YYNGEE. The CDR3 here is CASSGTLQETQYF.

V is TRBV6-2 or TRBV6-3 and J is TRBJ1-5; TCRdb's D gene call, TRBD1, goes unchecked for lack of DNA. This CDR3 is 15 amino acids long. In germline, CDR1 is MNHEY, CDR2 SVGEGT. CDR3 sequence reads: CASSYSRTGLQPQHF.

This rearrangement joins TRBV5-1 to TRBJ2-6; the TCRdb call, TRBD1, lacks DNA for checking. Germline-derived CDR1 and CDR2 are SGHRS and YFSETQ. The CDR3 runs 16 residues. The CDR3 here is CASSGGTGIGANVLTF. Variable domain in full (rest from reference TRBV5-1 and TRBJ2-6): KAGVTQTPRYLIKTRGQQVTLSCSPISGHRSVSWYQQTPGQGLQFLFEYFSETQRNKGNFPGRFSGRQFSNSRSEMNVSTLELGDSALYLCASSGGTGIGANVLTFGAGSRLTVL.

This chain links TRBV29-1 with TRBJ2-7; TCRdb lists TRBD1, though no DNA is available to test this call. Germline CDR1 is SQVTM and CDR2 is ANQGSEA. The CDR3 is 13 residues long. CDR3 sequence reads: CSVKVQGGREQYF.

The chain employs TRBV11-2 and TRBJ2-1; TCRdb's D call, TRBD1, is unchecked because there is no DNA. The germline V gene encodes CDR1 SGHAT and CDR2 FQNNGV. CDR3 size: 16 residues. The CDR3 loop is CASSLSAGTGINEQFF.

CDR3 residues: CASSTSPGGLAGELFF. This chain uses TRBV7-9 with TRBJ2-2; the D gene TCRdb calls, TRBD2, cannot be checked with no DNA. The CDR3 runs to 16 residues. CDR1 is SEHNR and CDR2 is FQNEAQ in the germline V gene (reference sequence).

This rearrangement joins TRBV12-3 or TRBV12-4 to TRBJ2-2; without DNA, the TCRdb call of TRBD1 cannot be checked. This CDR3 contains 15 residues. CDR3 sequence: CASRGQDIFTGELFF.

This clonotype registers medium-sized by frequency. The V and J genes are TRBV3-1 and TRBJ2-7; TCRdb lists TRBD2, though no DNA is available to test this call. Germline CDR1 is LGHDT and CDR2 is YNNKEL (reference sequence). The CDR3 contains 15 residues. CDR3 protein: CASRQGTSGRDEQYF.

The V call is TRBV11-2, the J call TRBJ1-1; checking the TCRdb D call of TRBD1 is not possible without DNA. The CDR3 has 14 amino acids. CDR1 is SGHAT and CDR2 is FQNNGV in the germline V gene. This chain's CDR3 is CASQGGGLSTEAFF.

V usage is TRBV27 and J usage is TRBJ2-1; the TRBD2 assignment by TCRdb is unverifiable without DNA. Germline CDR1 is MNHEY and CDR2 is SMNVEV (reference sequence). The CDR3 is 14 amino acids. CDR3 amino acids: CASNALAGDNEQFF.

CDR3 amino acids: CASSFGGNTEAFF. The chain carries TRBV11-3 and TRBJ1-1; TCRdb's D gene call, TRBD1, goes unchecked for lack of DNA. This CDR3 region has 13 residues. Germline loops: CDR1 SGHNT, CDR2 YENEEA.

This chain links TRBV21-1 with TRBJ2-5; the TRBD2 assignment by TCRdb is unverifiable without DNA. TRBV21-1 has pseudogene status. This CDR3 has 13 residues. CDR3 region: CARRLAGKETQYF.

The V call is TRBV15, the J call TRBJ1-2; the D gene TCRdb calls, TRBD1, cannot be checked with no DNA. Germline CDR1 is LNHNV and CDR2 is YYDKDF (reference sequence). The CDR3 runs 14 residues. CDR3 amino acids: CATSSYRTGAGYTF. Together with reference TRBV15 and TRBJ1-2, the CDR3 gives the full variable domain: DAMVIQNPRYQVTQFGKPVTLSCSQTLNHNVMYWYQQKSSQAPKLLFHYYDKDFNNEADTPDNFQSRRPNTSFCFLDIRSPGLGDTAMYLCATSSYRTGAGYTFGSGTRLTVV.

The rearrangement joins TRBV5-6 to TRBJ1-5. Germline values: CDR1 SGHDT, CDR2 YYEEEE. The CDR3 loop spans 14 amino acids. The CDR3 spells CASSLQGGYQPQHF.

V gene TRBV29-1 combines with J gene TRBJ2-7; TCRdb reports TRBD1, a call that lacks DNA to check it against. Per germline, CDR1 SQVTM and CDR2 ANQGSEA. This CDR3 spans 12 amino acids. CDR3: CSVRTGGYEQYF.

The rearrangement uses TRBV4-2 and TRBJ2-7; TCRdb's D gene call, TRBD2, goes unchecked for lack of DNA. CDR3 size: 15 residues. CDR1 and CDR2 (germline): LGHNA, YNFKEQ. The CDR3 protein is CASSQGLAASYEQYF.

The chain uses TRBV29-1 and TRBJ2-7; the D call from TCRdb, TRBD2, cannot be confirmed without DNA. The CDR3 totals 13 residues. Germline V lookup: CDR1 SQVTM, CDR2 ANQGSEA. CDR3: CSGGSGEGYEQYF.

This clonotype is deemed medium-sized (0.01 to 0.1%) by its frequency. This rearrangement joins TRBV19 to TRBJ1-1; TCRdb names TRBD1, which stays unverified in the absence of DNA. Germline lookup yields CDR1 LNHDA and CDR2 SQIVND (reference sequence). This CDR3 is 15 amino acids long. CDR3 protein: CASNNGDRGNTEAFF.